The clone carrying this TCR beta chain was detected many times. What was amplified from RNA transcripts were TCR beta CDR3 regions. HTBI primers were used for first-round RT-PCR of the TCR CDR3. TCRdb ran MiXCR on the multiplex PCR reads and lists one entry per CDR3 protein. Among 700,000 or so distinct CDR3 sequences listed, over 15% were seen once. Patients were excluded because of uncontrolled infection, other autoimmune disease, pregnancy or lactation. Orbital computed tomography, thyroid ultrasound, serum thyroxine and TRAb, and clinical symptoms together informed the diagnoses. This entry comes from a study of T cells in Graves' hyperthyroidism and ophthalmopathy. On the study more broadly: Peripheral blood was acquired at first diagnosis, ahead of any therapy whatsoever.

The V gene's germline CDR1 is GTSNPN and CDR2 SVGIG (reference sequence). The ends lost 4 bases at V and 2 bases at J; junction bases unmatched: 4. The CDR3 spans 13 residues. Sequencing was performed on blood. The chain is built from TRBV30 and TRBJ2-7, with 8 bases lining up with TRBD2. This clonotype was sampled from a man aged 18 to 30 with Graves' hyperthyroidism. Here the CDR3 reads CAWKRGRPYEQYF. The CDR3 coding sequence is TGTGCCTGGAAGCGGGGGAGGCCCTACGAGCAGTACTTC.